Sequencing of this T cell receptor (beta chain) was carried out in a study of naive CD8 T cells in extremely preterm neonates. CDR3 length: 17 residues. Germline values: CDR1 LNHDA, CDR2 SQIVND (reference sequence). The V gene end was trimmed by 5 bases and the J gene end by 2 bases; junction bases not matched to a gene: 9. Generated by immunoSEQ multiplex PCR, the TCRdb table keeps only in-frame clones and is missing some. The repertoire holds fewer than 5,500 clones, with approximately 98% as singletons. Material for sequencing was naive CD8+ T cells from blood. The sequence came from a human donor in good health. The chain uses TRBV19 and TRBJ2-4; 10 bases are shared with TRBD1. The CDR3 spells CASSSPGQGTSKNIQYF. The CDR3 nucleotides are TGTGCCAGTAGTTCGCCGGGACAGGGGACGTCCAAAAACATTCAGTACTTC.